Sequencing of this T cell receptor beta chain was carried out in a study of T cells in Graves' hyperthyroidism and ophthalmopathy. Study results and limitations: Peripheral blood also featured most of the thyroid clonotypes expanded above 0.001. The model's output predicted ophthalmopathy at a median of roughly 6.9 months prior to onset.

V dropped 0 bases and J dropped 7 bases, with 11 bases sitting between them. This CDR3 comprises 14 residues. Germline assignment: CDR1 SGHDT and CDR2 YYEEEE. Individuals with ophthalmopathy presented a Clinical Activity Score of at least 3, a NOSPECS grade of at least 4 and a duration under 3 months. Uncontrolled infections, other autoimmune diseases, pregnancy or lactation led to exclusion of patients. In the case of this clonotype: Its target is unknown.

Researchers amplified the TCR beta CDR3 regions from RNA transcripts. Carried out on the TCR CDR3, a first-round RT-PCR used the HTBI primer set. TCRdb independently ran MiXCR on the multiplex PCR reads; one entry per CDR3 protein. In the table there are some 300,000 distinct CDR3 sequences, roughly 19% of which are singletons. The sequenced sample was blood. The chain links TRBV5-6 to TRBJ1-5; D gene ambiguous. This receptor was taken from a man aged 50 to 60 with Graves' ophthalmopathy. In nucleotides, the CDR3 is TGTGCCAGCAGCTTGGAGAAGGGTGCCCAGCCCCAGCATTTT. This gives the protein CASSLEKGAQPQHF. Combining the CDR3 with reference TRBV5-6 and TRBJ1-5 gives the whole variable domain DAGVTQSPTHLIKTRGQQVTLRCSPKSGHDTVSWYQQALGQGPQFIFQYYEEEERQRGNFPDRFSGHQFPNYSSELNVNALLLGDSALYLCASSLEKGAQPQHFGDGTRLSIL.